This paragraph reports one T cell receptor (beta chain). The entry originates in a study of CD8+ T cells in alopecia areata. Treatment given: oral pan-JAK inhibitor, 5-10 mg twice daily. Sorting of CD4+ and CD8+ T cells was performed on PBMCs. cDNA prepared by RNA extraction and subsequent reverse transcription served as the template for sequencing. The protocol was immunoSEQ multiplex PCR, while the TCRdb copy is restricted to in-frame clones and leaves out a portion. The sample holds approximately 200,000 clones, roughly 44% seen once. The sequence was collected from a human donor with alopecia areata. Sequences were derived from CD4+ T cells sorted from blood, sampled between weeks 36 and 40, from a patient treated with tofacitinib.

CDR3 coding DNA: TGTGCCTGGAGCCTGGACAGCAACACTGAAGCTTTCTTT. Its protein is CAWSLDSNTEAFF. V gene TRBV30 combines with J gene TRBJ1-1; a possible D gene is TRBD1 (6 bases). This CDR3 is 13 amino acids long. Germline CDR1 is GTSNPN and CDR2 is SVGIG (reference sequence). Trimming removed 3 bases at V and 2 bases at J, with 10 bases between. Full variable domain (outside the CDR3, taken from reference TRBV30 and TRBJ1-1): SQTIHQWPATLVQPVGSPLSLECTVEGTSNPNLYWYRQAAGRGLQLLFYSVGIGQISSEVPQNLSASRPQDRQFILSSKKLLLSDSGFYLCAWSLDSNTEAFFGQGTRLTVV.